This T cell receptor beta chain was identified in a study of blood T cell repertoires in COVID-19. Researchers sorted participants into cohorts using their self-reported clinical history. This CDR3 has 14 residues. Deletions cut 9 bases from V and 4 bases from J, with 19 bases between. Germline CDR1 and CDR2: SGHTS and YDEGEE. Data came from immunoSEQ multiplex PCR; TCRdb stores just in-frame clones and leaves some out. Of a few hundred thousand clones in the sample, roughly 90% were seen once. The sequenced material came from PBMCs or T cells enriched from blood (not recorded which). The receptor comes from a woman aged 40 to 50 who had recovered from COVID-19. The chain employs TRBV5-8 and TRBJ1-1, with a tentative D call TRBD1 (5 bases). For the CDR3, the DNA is TGTGCCACCTCGTCGACAATAAGGGGCACTGAAGCTTTCTTT. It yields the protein CATSSTIRGTEAFF.